This T cell receptor beta chain comes out of a study of STAT3 mutations in large granular lymphocyte leukemia (dated by TCRdb to about 2019). Describing the broader study: Canonical activating STAT3 mutations were detected in roughly half of the longitudinally sequenced T-LGLL patients. Over half of the T-LGLL patients were given one or more immunosuppressive therapy regimens, and 30% to 45% of the treated patients had a hematologic response. Serial deep sequencing of TCRbeta CDR3 and STAT3 was performed in patients with T-cell large granular lymphocyte leukemia to reconstruct clonal hierarchy and dynamics. From an initial cohort of fewer than 250 LGL patients, about 17 representative T-LGLL cases were picked for longitudinal TCRbeta and STAT3 sequencing. A couple of patients with natural killer LGL leukemia were also sequenced longitudinally as controls within the study. For each patient, sequencing was performed at an average of 4 time points, with a range of 2 to 8 samplings. Broader findings and caveats from the paper: Several patients had a dominant TCR clone burden greater than the STAT3 mutant burden, which suggests that the STAT3 mutation arose secondarily within a clone that had already expanded. In about 35% of the 18 patients, TCR clonotype switching occurred after therapy, and every newly emerging clone was STAT3 wild type. Because no samples were available when a clone first appeared, clonal expansion was inferred from samplings taken at other points. At least one immunodominant TCRbeta clonotype was present in every T-LGLL patient, and multiple immunodominant subclonotypes appeared in about half of the T-LGLL patients. Variable intervals between samplings and differing treatment regimens complicated linking therapy response to changes in TCR clonal burden. Because codominant clonotypes persisted in some patients, a small but highly pathogenic clone may have been missed.

A word on this clone: Its specific antigen is unknown. Qualities for individual bases were not recorded, and no much larger clone is one base off.

TCRbeta libraries were sequenced on an Illumina MiSeq, and an average of around 41,000 productive templates per sample was obtained. Using multiplex PCR amplification, the immunoSEQ assay generated the TCRbeta CDR3 libraries. Regarding the original processing steps: Repertoire diversity was calculated as previously defined, with values near 0 taken to indicate extremely monoclonal samples. TCRdb stores this immuneACCESS table with in-frame sequences only. Part of the clones is absent; in the studies checked, under half of the shortfall reflects unresolved V genes, and no reason is known for the rest. V, J and clone size are those of that table, while D and trimming were read from the DNA. The sample table contains tens of thousands of clones; only one count was recorded for 70% to 90% of them. About 0.46% of the sample belongs to the ten largest clones. The same DNA, extracted from blood mononuclear cells, served for both TCR sequencing and STAT3 sequencing.

A distance of 24 bases separates the germline ends of V and J, which lose 3 bases and 4 bases respectively. The CDR3, cysteine through phenylalanine, is 18 amino acids long. CDR3 DNA is the only sequence kept; it has 54 bases, read in frame from the first base. CDR1 SGHVS and CDR2 FQNEAQ are derived from the germline V gene. The rearrangement joined TRBV7-8 to TRBJ1-2; tentative D gene TRBD1, with 5 bases matching. The TCR originated in a human donor with T large granular lymphocyte leukemia. Some clones in this sample may be carry-over from other donors' samples. The sequenced sample was PBMCs. CDR3 reads: CASSFGRHGQGFTYGYTF. The nucleotide sequence reads as follows: TGTGCCAGCAGCTTTGGCAGGCACGGCCAGGGATTTACCTATGGCTACACCTTC.